The sequence of this T cell receptor (beta chain) was determined in a study of OX40 agonist ivuxolimab in advanced cancers. Turning to the study itself: Partial response was recorded in three patients: one hepatocellular carcinoma and two cutaneous melanoma cases. Study findings and constraints: Expanded peripheral T cells had an undetermined antigen specificity. Low normalized clonal expansion also occurred in some nonresponding patients.

Assay: immunoSEQ multiplex PCR; the TCRdb copy retains only in-frame clones and omits some. This sample has just under 65,000 clones, with around 90% found just once. V lost 6 bases, J lost 2 bases, and 10 bases lay in between. This CDR3 is 13 amino acids long. Germline CDR1 MNHEY, CDR2 SMNVEV (reference sequence). About this clone: Its antigen is not known.

The sequence came from an adult with an advanced solid tumor such as melanoma, head and neck, liver or kidney cancer. The chain carries TRBV27 and TRBJ1-2; maybe TRBD1 (5 bases). Sample: CD4+ or CD8+ T cells sorted from blood, taken in a trial of the OX40 agonist ivuxolimab. The CDR3 region is CASRASGNYGYTF. CDR3 DNA sequence: TGTGCCAGCAGGGCCTCAGGGAACTATGGCTACACCTTC.